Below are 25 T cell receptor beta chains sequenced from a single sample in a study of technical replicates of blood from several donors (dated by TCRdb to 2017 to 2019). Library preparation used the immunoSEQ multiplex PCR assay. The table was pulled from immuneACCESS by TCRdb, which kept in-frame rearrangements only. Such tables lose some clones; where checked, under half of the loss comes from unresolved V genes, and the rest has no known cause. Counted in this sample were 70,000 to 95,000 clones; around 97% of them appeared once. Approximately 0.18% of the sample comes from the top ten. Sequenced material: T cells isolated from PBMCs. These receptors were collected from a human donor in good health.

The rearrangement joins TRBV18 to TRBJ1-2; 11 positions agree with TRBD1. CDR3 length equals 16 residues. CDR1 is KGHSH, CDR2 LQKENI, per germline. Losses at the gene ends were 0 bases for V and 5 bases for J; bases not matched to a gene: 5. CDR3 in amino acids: CASSPPGQGEGYGYTF. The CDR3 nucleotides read TGTGCCAGCTCACCACCGGGACAGGGGGAAGGTTATGGCTACACCTTC.

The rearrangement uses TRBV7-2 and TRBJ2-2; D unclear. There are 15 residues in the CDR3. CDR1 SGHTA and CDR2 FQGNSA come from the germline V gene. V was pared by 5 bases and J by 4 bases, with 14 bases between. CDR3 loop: CASSQMGLGTGELFF. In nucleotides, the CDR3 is TGTGCCAGCAGCCAAATGGGCCTCGGCACCGGGGAGCTGTTTTTT.

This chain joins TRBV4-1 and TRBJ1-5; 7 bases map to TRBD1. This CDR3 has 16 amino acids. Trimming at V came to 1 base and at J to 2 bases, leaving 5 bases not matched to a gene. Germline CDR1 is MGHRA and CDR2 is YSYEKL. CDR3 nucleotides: TGCGCCAGCAGCCAAGCCGACAGGGCAGGCAATCAGCCCCAGCATTTT. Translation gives CASSQADRAGNQPQHF.

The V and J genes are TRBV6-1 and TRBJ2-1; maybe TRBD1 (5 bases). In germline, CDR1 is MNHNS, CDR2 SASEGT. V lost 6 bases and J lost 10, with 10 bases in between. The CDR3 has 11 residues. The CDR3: CASRGPLEQFF. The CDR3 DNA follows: TGTGCCAGCAGGGGGCCCCTCGAGCAGTTCTTC.

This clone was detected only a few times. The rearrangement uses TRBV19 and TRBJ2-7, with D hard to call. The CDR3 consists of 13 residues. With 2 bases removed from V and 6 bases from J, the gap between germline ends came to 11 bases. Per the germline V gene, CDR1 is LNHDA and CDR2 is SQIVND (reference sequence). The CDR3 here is CASSIPLVGEQYF. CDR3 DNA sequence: TGTGCCAGTAGTATACCCCTAGTGGGCGAGCAGTACTTC.

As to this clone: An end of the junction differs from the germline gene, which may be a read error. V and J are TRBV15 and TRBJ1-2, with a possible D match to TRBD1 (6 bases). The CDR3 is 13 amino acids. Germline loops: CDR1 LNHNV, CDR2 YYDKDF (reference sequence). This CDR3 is CATSRDLWQGPRF. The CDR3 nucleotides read TGTGCCACCAGCAGAGATCTCTGGCAGGGGCCCCGCTTC.

CDR3: CSVREGINSGANVLTF. CDR3 DNA sequence: TGCAGCGTCCGTGAGGGAATTAACTCTGGGGCCAACGTCCTGACTTTC. The V gene is TRBV29-1, the J gene TRBJ2-6; weak D call: TRBD2 (5 bases). CDR3 length: 16 residues. Trimming left V 6 bases short and J 0 bases short, with 15 bases between. Germline V gene data show CDR1 as SQVTM and CDR2 as ANQGSEA.

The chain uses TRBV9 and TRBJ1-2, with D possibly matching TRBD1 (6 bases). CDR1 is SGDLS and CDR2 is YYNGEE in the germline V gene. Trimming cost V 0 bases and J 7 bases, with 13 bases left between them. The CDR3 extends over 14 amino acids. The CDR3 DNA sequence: TGTGCCAGCAGCGTAGCTTTGGGGGCAAGTGGCTACACCTTC. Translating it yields CASSVALGASGYTF.

The CDR3 spells CASSLSGGERANVLTF. CDR3 sequence (DNA): TGCGCCAGCAGCTTGTCCGGGGGGGAAAGGGCCAACGTCCTGACTTTC. The V and J genes are TRBV5-1 and TRBJ2-6, with 8 bases aligning to TRBD2. In germline, CDR1 is SGHRS, CDR2 YFSETQ. The CDR3 runs 16 residues. V was pared by 1 base and J by 5 bases, with 5 bases of the junction left unmatched.

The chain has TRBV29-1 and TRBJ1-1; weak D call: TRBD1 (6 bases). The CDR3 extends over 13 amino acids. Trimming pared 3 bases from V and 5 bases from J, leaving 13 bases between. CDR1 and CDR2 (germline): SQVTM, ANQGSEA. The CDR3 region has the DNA TGCAGCGTTGACAACAGGGTGAGGACTGAAGCTTTCTTT. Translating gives CSVDNRVRTEAFF.

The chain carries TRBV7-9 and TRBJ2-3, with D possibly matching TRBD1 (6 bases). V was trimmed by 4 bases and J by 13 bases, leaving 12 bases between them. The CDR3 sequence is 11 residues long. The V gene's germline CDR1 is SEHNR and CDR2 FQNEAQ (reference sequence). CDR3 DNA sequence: TGTGCCAGCAGCTGGACCCGGGACAAGTATTTT. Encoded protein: CASSWTRDKYF.

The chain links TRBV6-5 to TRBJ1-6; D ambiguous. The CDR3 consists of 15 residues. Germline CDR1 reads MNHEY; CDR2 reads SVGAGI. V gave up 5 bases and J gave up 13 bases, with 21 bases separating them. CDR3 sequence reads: CASSPRGRGVVPLHF. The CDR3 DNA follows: TGTGCCAGCAGTCCCCGAGGGCGTGGGGTTGTGCCCCTCCACTTT.

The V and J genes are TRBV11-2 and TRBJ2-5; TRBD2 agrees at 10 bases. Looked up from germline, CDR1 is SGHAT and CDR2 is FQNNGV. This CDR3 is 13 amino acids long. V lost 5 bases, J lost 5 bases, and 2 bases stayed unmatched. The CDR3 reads CASSPGLAETQYF. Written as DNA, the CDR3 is TGTGCCAGCAGCCCGGGACTAGCGGAGACCCAGTACTTC.

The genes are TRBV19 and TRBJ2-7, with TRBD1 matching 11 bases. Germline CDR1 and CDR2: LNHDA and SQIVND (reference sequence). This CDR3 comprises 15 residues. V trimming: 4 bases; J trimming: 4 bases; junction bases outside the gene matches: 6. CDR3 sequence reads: CASSTRDRGLYEQYF. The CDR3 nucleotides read TGTGCCAGTAGTACCCGGGACAGGGGGTTATACGAGCAGTACTTC.

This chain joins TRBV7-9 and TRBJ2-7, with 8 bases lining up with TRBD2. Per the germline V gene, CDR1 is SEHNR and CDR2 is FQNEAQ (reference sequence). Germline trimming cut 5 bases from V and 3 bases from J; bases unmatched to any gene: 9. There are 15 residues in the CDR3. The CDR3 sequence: CASSPPLAVFYEQYF. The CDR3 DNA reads TGTGCCAGCAGCCCCCCACTAGCGGTCTTCTACGAGCAGTACTTC.

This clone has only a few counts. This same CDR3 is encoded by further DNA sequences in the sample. CDR3 region: CASSLAGNTEAFF. CDR3 bases: TGCGCCAGCAGCTTGGCCGGGAACACTGAAGCTTTCTTT. The chain combines TRBV5-1 with TRBJ1-1; no reliable D call. Trimming pared 0 bases from V and 1 base from J, leaving 4 bases between. Germline V gene lookup returns CDR1 SGHRS and CDR2 YFSETQ. The CDR3 covers 13 residues.

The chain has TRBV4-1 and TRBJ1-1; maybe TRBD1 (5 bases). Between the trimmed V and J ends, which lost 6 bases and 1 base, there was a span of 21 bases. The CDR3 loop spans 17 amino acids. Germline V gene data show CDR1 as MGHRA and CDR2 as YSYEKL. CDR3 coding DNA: TGCGCCAGCAGGCACACAGTATCGACAGTTCAGAACACTGAAGCTTTCTTT. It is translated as CASRHTVSTVQNTEAFF.

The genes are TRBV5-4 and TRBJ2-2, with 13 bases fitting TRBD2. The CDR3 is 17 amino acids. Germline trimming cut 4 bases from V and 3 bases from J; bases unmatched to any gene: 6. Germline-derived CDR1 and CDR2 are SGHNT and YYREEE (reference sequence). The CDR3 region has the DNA TGTGCCAGCAGCCTCCCAGGACTAGCGGGGGACACCGGGGAGCTGTTTTTT. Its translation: CASSLPGLAGDTGELFF.

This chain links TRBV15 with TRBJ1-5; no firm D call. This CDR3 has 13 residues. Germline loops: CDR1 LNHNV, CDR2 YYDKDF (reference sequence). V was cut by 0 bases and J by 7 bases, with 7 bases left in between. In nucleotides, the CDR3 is TGTGCCACCAGCAGAGATTCAGGCCAGCCCCAGCATTTT. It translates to CATSRDSGQPQHF.

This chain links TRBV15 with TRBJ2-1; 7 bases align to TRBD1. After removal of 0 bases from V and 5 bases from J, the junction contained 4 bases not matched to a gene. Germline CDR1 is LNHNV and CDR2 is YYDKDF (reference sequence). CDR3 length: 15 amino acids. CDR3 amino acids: CATSREGTANNEQFF. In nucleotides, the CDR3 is TGTGCCACCAGCAGAGAGGGGACAGCTAACAATGAGCAGTTCTTC.

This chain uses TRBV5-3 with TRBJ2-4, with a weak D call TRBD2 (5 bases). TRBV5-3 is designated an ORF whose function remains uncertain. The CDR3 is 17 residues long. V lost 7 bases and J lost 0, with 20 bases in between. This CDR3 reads CARPAIPGILAKNIQYF. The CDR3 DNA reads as TGTGCCAGACCAGCCATCCCCGGGATTTTAGCCAAAAACATTCAGTACTTC.

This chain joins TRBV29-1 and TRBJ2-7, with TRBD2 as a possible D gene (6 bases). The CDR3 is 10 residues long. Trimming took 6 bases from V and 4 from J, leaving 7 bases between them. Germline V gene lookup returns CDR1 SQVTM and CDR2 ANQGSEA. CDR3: CSVLAYEQYF. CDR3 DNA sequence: TGCAGCGTCCTAGCGTACGAGCAGTACTTC.

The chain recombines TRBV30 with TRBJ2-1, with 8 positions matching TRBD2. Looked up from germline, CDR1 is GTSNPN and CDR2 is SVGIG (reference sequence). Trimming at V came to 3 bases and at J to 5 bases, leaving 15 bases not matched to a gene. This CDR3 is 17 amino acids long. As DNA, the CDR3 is TGTGCCTGGAGCGTGATGTTTGTAGCGGGACCAAACAATGAGCAGTTCTTC. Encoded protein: CAWSVMFVAGPNNEQFF.

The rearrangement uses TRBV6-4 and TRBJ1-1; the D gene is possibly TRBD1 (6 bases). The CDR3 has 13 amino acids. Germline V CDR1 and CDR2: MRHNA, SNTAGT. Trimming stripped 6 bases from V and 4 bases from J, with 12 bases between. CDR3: CASSPQGPTEAFF. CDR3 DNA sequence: TGTGCCAGCAGCCCACAGGGACCCACTGAAGCTTTCTTT.

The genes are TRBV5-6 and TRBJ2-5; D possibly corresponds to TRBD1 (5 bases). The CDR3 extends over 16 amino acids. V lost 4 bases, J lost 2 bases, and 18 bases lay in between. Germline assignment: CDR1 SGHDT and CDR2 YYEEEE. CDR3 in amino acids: CASSVTTAAVQETQYF. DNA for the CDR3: TGTGCCAGCAGCGTAACGACAGCCGCAGTGCAAGAGACCCAGTACTTC.